This TCR beta chain was sequenced in a study of T cell responses to AZD1222 COVID-19 vaccine. Study conclusions and caveats: Clonal diversity may have been underestimated, and the donors were mostly white British, with more females than males. The peak T cell response came first, and repertoires were sampled only after it.

This clone was seen more than once but under ten times. Its antigen is undetermined. Assay: immunoSEQ multiplex PCR; the TCRdb copy retains only in-frame clones and omits some. The sample has 160,000 or so clones; over 75% are singletons. This CDR3 is built from 17 residues. V was pared by 3 bases and J by 4 bases, with 21 bases between. CDR1 is LNHDA and CDR2 is SQIVND in the germline V gene (reference sequence). This specimen consisted of peripheral blood, obtained on day 0 of AZD1222 vaccination. This sequence was found in an adult in good health. The gene calls are TRBV19 and TRBJ1-1; D is perhaps TRBD1 (5 bases). The CDR3 loop is CASSMVGALGRGTEAFF. The CDR3 DNA reads TGTGCCAGTAGTATGGTAGGAGCTCTAGGGAGGGGCACTGAAGCTTTCTTT.